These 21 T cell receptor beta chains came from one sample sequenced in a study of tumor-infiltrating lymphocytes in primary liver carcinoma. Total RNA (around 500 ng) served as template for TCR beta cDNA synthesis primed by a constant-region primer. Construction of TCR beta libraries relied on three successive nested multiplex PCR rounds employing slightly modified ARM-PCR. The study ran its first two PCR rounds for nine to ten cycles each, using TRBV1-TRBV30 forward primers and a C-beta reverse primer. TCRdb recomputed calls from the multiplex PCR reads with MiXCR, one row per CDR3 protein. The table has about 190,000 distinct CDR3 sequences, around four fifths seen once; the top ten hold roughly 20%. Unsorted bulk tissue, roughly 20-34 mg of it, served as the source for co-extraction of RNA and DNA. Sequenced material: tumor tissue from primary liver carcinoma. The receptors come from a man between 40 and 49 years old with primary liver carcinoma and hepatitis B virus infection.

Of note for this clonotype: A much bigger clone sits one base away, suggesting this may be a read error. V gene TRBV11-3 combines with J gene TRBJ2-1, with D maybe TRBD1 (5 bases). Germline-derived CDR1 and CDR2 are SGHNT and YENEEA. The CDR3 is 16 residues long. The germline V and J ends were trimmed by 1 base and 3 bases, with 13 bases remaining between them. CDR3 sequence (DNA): TGTGCCAGCAGCTTAGTTGCTGGGGCAGACTACAATGAGCAGTTCTTC. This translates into CASSLVAGADYNEQFF.

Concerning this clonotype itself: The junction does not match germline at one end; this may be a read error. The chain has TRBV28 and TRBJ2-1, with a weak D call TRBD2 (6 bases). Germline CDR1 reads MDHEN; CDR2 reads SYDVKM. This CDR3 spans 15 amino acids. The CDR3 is CVSSLGSGFYNEQIF. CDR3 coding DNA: TGTGTCAGCAGCCTCGGGAGCGGATTCTACAATGAGCAGATCTTC.

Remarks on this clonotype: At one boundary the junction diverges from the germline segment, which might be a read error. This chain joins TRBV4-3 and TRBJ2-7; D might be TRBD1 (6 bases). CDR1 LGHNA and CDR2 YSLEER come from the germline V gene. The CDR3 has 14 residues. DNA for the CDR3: TGTGCCAGCAGCTCAAATACAGGGCCCTACGAGCAGTACTTC. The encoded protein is CASSSNTGPYEQYF.

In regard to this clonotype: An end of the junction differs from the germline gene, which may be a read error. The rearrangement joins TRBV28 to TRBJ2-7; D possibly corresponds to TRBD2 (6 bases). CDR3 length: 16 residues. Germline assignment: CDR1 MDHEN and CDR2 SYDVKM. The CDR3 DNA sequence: TGTGCCAGCAGTTCCCCTGGGACTCCCAGGGCGTCCGAGCTGTACTTC. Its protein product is CASSSPGTPRASELYF.

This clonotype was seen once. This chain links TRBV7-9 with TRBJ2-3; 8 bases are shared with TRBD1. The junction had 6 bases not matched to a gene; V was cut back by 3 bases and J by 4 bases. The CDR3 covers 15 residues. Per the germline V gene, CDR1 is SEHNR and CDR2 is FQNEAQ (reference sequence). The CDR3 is CASSLDRDGADTQYF. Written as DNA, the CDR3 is TGTGCCAGCAGCTTGGACAGGGACGGTGCAGATACGCAGTATTTT.

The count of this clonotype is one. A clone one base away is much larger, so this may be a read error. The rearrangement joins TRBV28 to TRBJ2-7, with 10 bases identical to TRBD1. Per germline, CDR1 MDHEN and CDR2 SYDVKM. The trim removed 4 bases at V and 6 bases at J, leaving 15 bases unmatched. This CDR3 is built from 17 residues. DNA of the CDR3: TGTGCCAGCAGTTCAGACTCCGGGACAGGGGCTTACTGCGAGCAGTACTTC. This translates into CASSSDSGTGAYCEQYF.

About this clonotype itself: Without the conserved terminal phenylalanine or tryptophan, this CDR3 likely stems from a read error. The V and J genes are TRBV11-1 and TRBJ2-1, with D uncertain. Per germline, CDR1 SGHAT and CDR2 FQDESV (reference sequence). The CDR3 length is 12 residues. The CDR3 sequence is CPSSKVVGKQFL. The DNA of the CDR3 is TGTCCGAGCAGCAAGGTTGTGGGTAAGCAGTTCTTA.

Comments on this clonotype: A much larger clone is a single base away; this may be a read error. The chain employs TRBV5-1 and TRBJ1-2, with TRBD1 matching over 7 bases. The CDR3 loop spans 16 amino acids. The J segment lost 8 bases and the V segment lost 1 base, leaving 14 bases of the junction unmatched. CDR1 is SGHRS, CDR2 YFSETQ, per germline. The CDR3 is CASSLPSLGGDGGYTF. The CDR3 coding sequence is TGCGCCAGCAGCTTGCCCTCCTTAGGGGGCGATGGAGGCTACACCTTC.

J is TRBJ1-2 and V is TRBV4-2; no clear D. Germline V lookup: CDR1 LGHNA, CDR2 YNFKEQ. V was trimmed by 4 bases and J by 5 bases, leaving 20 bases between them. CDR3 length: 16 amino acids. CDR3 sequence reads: CASSRDPSAGNYGYTF. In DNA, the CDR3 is TGTGCCAGCAGCCGAGACCCTTCTGCGGGTAATTATGGCTACACCTTC.

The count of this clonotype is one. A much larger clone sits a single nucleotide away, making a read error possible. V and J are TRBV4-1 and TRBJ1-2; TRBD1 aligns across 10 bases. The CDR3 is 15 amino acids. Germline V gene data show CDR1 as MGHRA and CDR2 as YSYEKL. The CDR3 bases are TGCGCCAGCATCCAATCGGGACAGGGGAACTATGGCTACACCTTC. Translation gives CASIQSGQGNYGYTF.

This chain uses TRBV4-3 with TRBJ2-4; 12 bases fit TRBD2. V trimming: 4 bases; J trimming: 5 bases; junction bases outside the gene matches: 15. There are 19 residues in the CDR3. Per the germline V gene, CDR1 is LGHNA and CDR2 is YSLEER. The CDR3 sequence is CASSRQLAGGSPGENIQYF. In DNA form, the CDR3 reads TGCGCCAGCAGCCGGCAACTAGCGGGGGGCTCCCCTGGGGAAAACATTCAGTACTTC.

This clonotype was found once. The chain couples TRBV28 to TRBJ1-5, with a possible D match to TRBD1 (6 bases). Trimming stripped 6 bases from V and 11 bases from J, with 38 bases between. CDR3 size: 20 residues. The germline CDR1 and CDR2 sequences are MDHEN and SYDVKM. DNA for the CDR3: TGTGCCAGCAGAGAATACAGGGCCGCCCATAGCCTCATCTCCAAGTGGACCCAGCATTTT. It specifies CASREYRAAHSLISKWTQHF. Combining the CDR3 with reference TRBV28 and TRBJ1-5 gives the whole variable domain DVKVTQSSRYLVKRTGEKVFLECVQDMDHENMFWYRQDPGLGLRLIYFSYDVKMKEKGDIPEGYSVSREKKERFSLILESASTNQTSMYLCASREYRAAHSLISKWTQHFGDGTRLSIL.

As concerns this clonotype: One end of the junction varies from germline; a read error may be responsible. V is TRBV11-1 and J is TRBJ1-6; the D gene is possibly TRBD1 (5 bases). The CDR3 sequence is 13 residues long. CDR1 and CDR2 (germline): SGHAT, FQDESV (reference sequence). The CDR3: CASSRTLVLPLLF. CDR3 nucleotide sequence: TGTGCCAGCAGCCGGACACTGGTTTTACCCCTCCTTTTT.

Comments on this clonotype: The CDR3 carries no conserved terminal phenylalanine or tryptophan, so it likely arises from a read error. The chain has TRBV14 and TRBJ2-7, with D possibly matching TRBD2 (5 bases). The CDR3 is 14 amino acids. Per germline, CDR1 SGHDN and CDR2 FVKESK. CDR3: CASSQAGFSHEQYL. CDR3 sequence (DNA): TGTGCCAGCAGCCAAGCGGGGTTCTCCCACGAGCAGTACTTA.

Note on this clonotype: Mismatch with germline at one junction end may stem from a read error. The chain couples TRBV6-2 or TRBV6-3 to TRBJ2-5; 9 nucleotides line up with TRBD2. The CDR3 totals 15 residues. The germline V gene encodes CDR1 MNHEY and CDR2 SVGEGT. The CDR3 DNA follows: TGTGCCAACAGTTACTCGATTAGCGGGAGTGAGACCCAGTACTTC. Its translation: CANSYSISGSETQYF.

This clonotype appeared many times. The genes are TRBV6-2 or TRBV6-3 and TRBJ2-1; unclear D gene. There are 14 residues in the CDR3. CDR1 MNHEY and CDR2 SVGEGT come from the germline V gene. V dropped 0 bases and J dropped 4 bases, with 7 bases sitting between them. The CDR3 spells CASSYSAYYNEQFF. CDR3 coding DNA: TGTGCCAGCAGTTACTCAGCCTATTACAATGAGCAGTTCTTC.

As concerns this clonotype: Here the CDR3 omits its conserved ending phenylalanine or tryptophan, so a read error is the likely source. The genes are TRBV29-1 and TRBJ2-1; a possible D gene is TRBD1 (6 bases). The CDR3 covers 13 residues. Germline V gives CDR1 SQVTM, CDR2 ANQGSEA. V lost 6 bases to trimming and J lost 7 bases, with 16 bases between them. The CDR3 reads CSVMRPGQNEQFL. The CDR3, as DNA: TGCAGCGTCATGCGCCCTGGACAGAATGAGCAGTTCTTA.

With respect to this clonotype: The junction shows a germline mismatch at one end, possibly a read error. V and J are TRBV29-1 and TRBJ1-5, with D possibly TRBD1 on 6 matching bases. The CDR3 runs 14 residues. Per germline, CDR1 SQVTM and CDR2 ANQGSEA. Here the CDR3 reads CGVEYTGNRQPQHF. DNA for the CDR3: TGCGGCGTTGAATACACAGGGAACCGACAGCCCCAGCATTTT.

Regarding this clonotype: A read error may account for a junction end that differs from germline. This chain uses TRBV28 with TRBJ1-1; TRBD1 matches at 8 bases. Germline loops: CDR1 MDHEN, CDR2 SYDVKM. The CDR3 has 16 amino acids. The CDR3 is CASSLPNGQGHTETFF. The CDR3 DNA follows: TGTGCCAGCAGCTTACCAAATGGACAGGGACACACTGAAACTTTCTTT.

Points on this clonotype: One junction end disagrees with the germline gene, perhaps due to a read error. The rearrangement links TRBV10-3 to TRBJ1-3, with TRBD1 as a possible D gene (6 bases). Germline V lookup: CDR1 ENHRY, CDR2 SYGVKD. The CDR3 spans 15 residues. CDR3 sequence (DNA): TGTTCCATCAGTGAGTTTGGACAGTGGGGGGACACCATATATTTT. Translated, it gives CSISEFGQWGDTIYF.

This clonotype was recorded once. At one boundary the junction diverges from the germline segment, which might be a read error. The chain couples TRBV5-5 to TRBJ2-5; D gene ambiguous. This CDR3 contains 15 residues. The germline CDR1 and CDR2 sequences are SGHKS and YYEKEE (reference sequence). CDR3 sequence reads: CASRLESGPRATQYF. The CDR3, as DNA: TGTGCGAGCAGGTTGGAATCAGGCCCTAGGGCGACCCAGTACTTC. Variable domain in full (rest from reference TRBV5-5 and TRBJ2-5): DAGVTQSPTHLIKTRGQQVTLRCSPISGHKSVSWYQQVLGQGPQFIFQYYEKEERGRGNFPDRFSARQFPNYSSELNVNALLLGDSALYLCASRLESGPRATQYFGPGTRLLVL.